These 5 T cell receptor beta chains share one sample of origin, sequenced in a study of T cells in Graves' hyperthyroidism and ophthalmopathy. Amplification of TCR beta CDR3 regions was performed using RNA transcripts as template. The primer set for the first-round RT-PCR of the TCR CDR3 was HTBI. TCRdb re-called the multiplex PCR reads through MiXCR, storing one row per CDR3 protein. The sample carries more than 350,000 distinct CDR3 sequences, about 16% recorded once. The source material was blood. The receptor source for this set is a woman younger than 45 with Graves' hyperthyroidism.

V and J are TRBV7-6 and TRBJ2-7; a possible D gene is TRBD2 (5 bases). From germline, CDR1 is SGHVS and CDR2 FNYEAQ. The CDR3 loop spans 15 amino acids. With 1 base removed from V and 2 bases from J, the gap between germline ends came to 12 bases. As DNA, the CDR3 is TGTGCCAGCAGCTTAGAGGCGGGCTCTACCTACGAGCAGTACTTC. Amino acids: CASSLEAGSTYEQYF.

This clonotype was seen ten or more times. As DNA, the CDR3 is TGTGCCACCAGTGCCACAGGGATTGGGGAGACCCAGTACTTC. It encodes CATSATGIGETQYF. The gene calls are TRBV24-1 and TRBJ2-5; D possibly corresponds to TRBD1 (6 bases). CDR3 size: 14 residues. The germline CDR1 and CDR2 sequences are KGHDR and SFDVKD. Trimming removed 5 bases at V and 5 bases at J, with 14 bases between.

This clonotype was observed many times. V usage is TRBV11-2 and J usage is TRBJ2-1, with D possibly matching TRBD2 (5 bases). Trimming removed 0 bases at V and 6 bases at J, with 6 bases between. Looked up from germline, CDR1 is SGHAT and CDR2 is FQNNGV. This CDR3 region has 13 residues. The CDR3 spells CASSLEAANEQFF. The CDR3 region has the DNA TGTGCCAGCAGCTTAGAAGCGGCCAATGAGCAGTTCTTC.

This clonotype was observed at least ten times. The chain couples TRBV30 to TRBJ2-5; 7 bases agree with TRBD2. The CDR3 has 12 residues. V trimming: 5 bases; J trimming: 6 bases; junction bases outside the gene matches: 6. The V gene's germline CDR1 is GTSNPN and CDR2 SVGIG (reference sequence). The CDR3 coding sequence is TGTGCCTGGGGGAGGGACGGCCAGACCCAGTACTTC. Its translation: CAWGRDGQTQYF.

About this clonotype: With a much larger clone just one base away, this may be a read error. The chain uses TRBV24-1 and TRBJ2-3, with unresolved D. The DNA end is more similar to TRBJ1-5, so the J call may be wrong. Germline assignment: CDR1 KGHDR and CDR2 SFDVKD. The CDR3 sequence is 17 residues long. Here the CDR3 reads CATSDPRLAGVQDTQHF. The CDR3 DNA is TGTGCCACCAGTGATCCGCGACTAGCGGGAGTACAAGATACGCAGCATTTT.